The present TCR beta chain was sequenced within a study of blood T cell repertoires in COVID-19. V was pared by 0 bases and J by 8 bases, with 11 bases between. This CDR3 contains 13 residues. CDR1 SGHNT and CDR2 YYREEE come from the germline V gene (reference sequence). As processed by the authors: Amplification with reference gene primers provided the estimates of nucleated cell counts. This table comes from immunoSEQ multiplex PCR, and its TCRdb copy is limited to in-frame clones, with some not included. The V and J calls and clone size were taken over from that table, and D and trimming were inferred from the DNA. This sample has around 150,000 clones, with over 85% found just once.

Sample: peripheral blood. The clonotype was recovered from a woman aged 50 to 60 with acute or convalescent COVID-19. This rearrangement joins TRBV5-4 to TRBJ1-1; no clear D gene. In DNA form, the CDR3 reads TGTGCCAGCAGCTTGGCCGCAGGCGACGAAGCTTTCTTT. Translation gives CASSLAAGDEAFF.